One and the same sample provided the 25 T cell receptor beta chains below, sequenced in a study of T cell responses to AZD1222 COVID-19 vaccine. Clones were sequenced by immunoSEQ multiplex PCR, and TCRdb holds only the in-frame ones, with some missing. The sample gives roughly 140,000 clones, approximately 89% of which show up once; under 5.5% is in the top ten. The source material was peripheral blood, sampled on day 0 of AZD1222 vaccination. The receptors here all came from an adult in good health.

The chain recombines TRBV12-5 with TRBJ2-1; D perhaps matches TRBD1 (5 bases). The CDR3 extends over 14 amino acids. The V gene's germline CDR1 is LGHNT and CDR2 FRNRAP. Deletions cut 3 bases from V and 6 bases from J, with 12 bases between. CDR3 amino acids: CASGFDSAGNEQFF. The DNA of the CDR3 is TGTGCTAGTGGTTTCGACAGCGCAGGCAATGAGCAGTTCTTC.

This chain joins TRBV19 and TRBJ1-5, with D hard to call. V lost 7 bases to trimming and J lost 3 bases, with 16 bases between them. This CDR3 comprises 15 residues. The germline CDR1 and CDR2 sequences are LNHDA and SQIVND (reference sequence). The CDR3 nucleotides are TGTGCCAGTACAAGGCAGGCGGTTCACAATCAGCCCCAGCATTTT. It yields the protein CASTRQAVHNQPQHF.

V is TRBV7-2 and J is TRBJ1-3; D perhaps matches TRBD1 (5 bases). The CDR3 is made up of 14 amino acids. V was cut by 4 bases and J by 1 base, with 8 bases left in between. The germline V gene encodes CDR1 SGHTA and CDR2 FQGNSA. In DNA, the CDR3 is TGTGCCAGCAGCTCTCAGGGTTCTGGAAACACCATATATTTT. Translated: CASSSQGSGNTIYF. Looking up the rest from reference TRBV7-2 and TRBJ1-3 gives the full variable domain: GAGVSQSPSNKVTEKGKDVELRCDPISGHTALYWYRQSLGQGLEFLIYFQGNSAPDKSGLPSDRFSAERTGGSVSTLTIQRTQQEDSAVYLCASSSQGSGNTIYFGEGSWLTVV.

This sequence joins TRBV5-1 and TRBJ1-1, with D perhaps TRBD1 (6 bases). Germline values: CDR1 SGHRS, CDR2 YFSETQ. Trimming cost V 4 bases and J 1 base, with 23 bases left between them. The CDR3 contains 18 residues. The CDR3 DNA reads TGCGCCAGCAGCCCTGGACAGCGGCTGAAGATGGGGAACACTGAAGCTTTCTTT. Encoded protein: CASSPGQRLKMGNTEAFF.

The J gene is TRBJ1-6, the V gene TRBV30, with D unresolved. Germline values: CDR1 GTSNPN, CDR2 SVGIG (reference sequence). The CDR3 spans 12 residues. V gave up 5 bases and J gave up 5 bases, with 7 bases separating them. The CDR3 here is CAWRINNSPLHF. CDR3 in DNA: TGTGCCTGGCGGATCAATAATTCACCCCTCCACTTT. Variable domain in full (rest from reference TRBV30 and TRBJ1-6): SQTIHQWPATLVQPVGSPLSLECTVEGTSNPNLYWYRQAAGRGLQLLFYSVGIGQISSEVPQNLSASRPQDRQFILSSKKLLLSDSGFYLCAWRINNSPLHFGNGTRLTVT.

The rearrangement joins TRBV28 to TRBJ2-1, with a weak D call TRBD1 (5 bases). Germline CDR1 and CDR2: MDHEN and SYDVKM. V was clipped by 5 bases and J by 5 bases, with 13 bases between them. The CDR3 contains 14 residues. This CDR3 is CASSTRGRDNEQFF. CDR3 DNA: TGTGCCAGCAGTACAAGGGGAAGGGACAATGAGCAGTTCTTC.

The rearrangement joins TRBV4-1 to TRBJ2-7; D gene unclear. CDR1 and CDR2 (germline): MGHRA, YSYEKL. V was pared by 0 bases and J by 0 bases, with 15 bases between. The CDR3 extends over 17 amino acids. In DNA, the CDR3 is TGCGCCAGCAGCCAAGATAGGGTAGCCTCCATCTCCTACGAGCAGTACTTC. Translating gives CASSQDRVASISYEQYF.

This chain joins TRBV6-6 and TRBJ1-2; D not certain. Germline assignment: CDR1 MNHNY and CDR2 SVGAGI (reference sequence). This CDR3 spans 14 amino acids. Between the trimmed V and J ends, which lost 2 bases and 4 bases, there was a span of 11 bases. CDR3 sequence reads: CASSYTGRAYGYTF. As DNA, the CDR3 is TGTGCCAGCAGTTACACGGGGAGGGCCTATGGCTACACCTTC.

The chain is built from TRBV2 and TRBJ2-2; weak D call: TRBD1 (6 bases). This CDR3 is 15 amino acids long. V lost 6 bases and J lost 3, with 14 bases in between. Germline lookup yields CDR1 SNHLY and CDR2 FYNNEI. In DNA, the CDR3 is TGTGCCAGCAGAGAGGACAGCCTCTACACCGGGGAGCTGTTTTTT. Its protein product is CASREDSLYTGELFF. The whole variable domain, filled in from reference TRBV2 and TRBJ2-2, reads EPEVTQTPSHQVTQMGQEVILRCVPISNHLYFYWYRQILGQKVEFLVSFYNNEISEKSEIFDDQFSVERPDGSNFTLKIRSTKLEDSAMYFCASREDSLYTGELFFGEGSRLTVL.

The CDR3 DNA reads as TGTGCCAGCAGAAGTGACAGGGTTCGGACAGATACGCAGTATTTT. Translation gives CASRSDRVRTDTQYF. The chain has TRBV28 and TRBJ2-3, with 7 bases fitting TRBD1. Germline V gene lookup returns CDR1 MDHEN and CDR2 SYDVKM. The junction had 9 bases not matched to a gene; V was cut back by 6 bases and J by 3 bases. The CDR3 sequence is 15 residues long.

This rearrangement joins TRBV9 to TRBJ1-6; 7 bases agree with TRBD1. Trimming at V came to 0 bases and at J to 7 bases, leaving 4 bases not matched to a gene. Germline lookup yields CDR1 SGDLS and CDR2 YYNGEE. The CDR3 is made up of 15 amino acids. In DNA form, the CDR3 reads TGTGCCAGCAGCGTAGGAGGGGGCGAAAATTCACCCCTCCACTTT. The encoded protein is CASSVGGGENSPLHF. The variable domain in full, with the rest retrieved from reference TRBV9 and TRBJ1-6, is DSGVTQTPKHLITATGQRVTLRCSPRSGDLSVYWYQQSLDQGLQFLIQYYNGEERAKGNILERFSAQQFPDLHSELNLSSLELGDSALYFCASSVGGGENSPLHFGNGTRLTVT.

V and J are TRBV28 and TRBJ2-1; unclear D gene. This CDR3 is built from 11 residues. Trimming left V 4 bases short and J 8 bases short, with 6 bases between. Germline lookup yields CDR1 MDHEN and CDR2 SYDVKM. CDR3 loop: CASSYQDEQFF. The CDR3 DNA reads TGTGCCAGCAGTTATCAGGATGAGCAGTTCTTC.

The chain links TRBV10-3 to TRBJ2-7; D gene uncertain. The germline CDR1 and CDR2 sequences are ENHRY and SYGVKD. The V end lost 10 bases, the J end lost 5 bases, and 12 bases lay between the germline ends. This CDR3 region has 11 residues. In DNA form, the CDR3 reads TGTGCCACCGGCAACGTGAACGAGCAGTACTTC. Its translation: CATGNVNEQYF.

This chain joins TRBV12-2 and TRBJ1-2. TRBV12-2 is classified as a pseudogene. The CDR3 is 18 residues long. CDR3 DNA: TGTGCAAGTCGCTTAGCCCTCCGGGACAAAGGGCTAGGAGGGGGCTACACCTTC. Protein product: CASRLALRDKGLGGGYTF.

This sequence joins TRBV7-9 and TRBJ1-6, with a weak D call TRBD1 (5 bases). The CDR3 covers 14 residues. Trimming pared 5 bases from V and 7 bases from J, leaving 12 bases between. Germline-derived CDR1 and CDR2 are SEHNR and FQNEAQ (reference sequence). Written as DNA, the CDR3 is TGTGCCAGCAGCCCCCAGGGAGGGAATTCACCCCTCCACTTT. It encodes CASSPQGGNSPLHF. The whole variable domain, filled in from reference TRBV7-9 and TRBJ1-6, reads DTGVSQNPRHKITKRGQNVTFRCDPISEHNRLYWYRQTLGQGPEFLTYFQNEAQLEKSRLLSDRFSAERPKGSFSTLEIQRTEQGDSAMYLCASSPQGGNSPLHFGNGTRLTVT.

The chain combines TRBV24-1 with TRBJ2-7; 7 bases agree with TRBD2. Trimming cost V 2 bases and J 5 bases; bases outside gene matches: 20. CDR1 and CDR2 from the germline V gene are KGHDR and SFDVKD. The CDR3 spans 19 residues. The CDR3 protein is CATSDSHGSSGKTLNEQYF. CDR3 in DNA: TGTGCCACCAGTGATTCCCACGGGTCGAGCGGGAAAACGCTTAACGAGCAGTACTTC.

The V call is TRBV9, the J call TRBJ2-2, with D possibly matching TRBD1 (6 bases). CDR3 length: 15 residues. Germline V CDR1 and CDR2: SGDLS, YYNGEE. The V and J ends lost 0 bases and 4 bases respectively, with 10 bases between them. The CDR3 is CASSVEGTSTGELFF. In DNA, the CDR3 is TGTGCCAGCAGCGTAGAAGGGACAAGCACCGGGGAGCTGTTTTTT.

The chain carries TRBV28 and TRBJ2-5; 10 bases agree with TRBD2. Germline V gene data show CDR1 as MDHEN and CDR2 as SYDVKM. V was clipped by 3 bases and J by 3 bases; unmatched bases: 7. This CDR3 comprises 16 residues. The CDR3 spells CASSFVLAGWEETQYF. In nucleotides, the CDR3 is TGTGCCAGCAGTTTTGTACTAGCGGGATGGGAAGAGACCCAGTACTTC.

The rearrangement joins TRBV18 to TRBJ2-1, with D perhaps being TRBD1 or TRBD2 (5 bases each). Per the germline V gene, CDR1 is KGHSH and CDR2 is LQKENI. This CDR3 is 15 amino acids long. The V end was cut by 6 bases, the J end by 5 bases, with 17 bases between. The CDR3 sequence is CASSRGQGYNNEQFF. The DNA for the CDR3 is TGTGCCAGCTCGAGAGGGCAGGGATATAACAATGAGCAGTTCTTC.

The chain joins TRBV28 to TRBJ2-2, with no clear D. Germline V gene lookup returns CDR1 MDHEN and CDR2 SYDVKM. The CDR3 contains 17 residues. Trimming removed 5 bases at V and 1 base at J, with 17 bases between. CDR3 amino acids: CASSPRAIRRNTGELFF. Here the CDR3 DNA reads TGTGCCAGCAGTCCCCGTGCAATCCGCAGGAACACCGGGGAGCTGTTTTTT. Full variable domain (remainder filled in from reference TRBV28 and TRBJ2-2): DVKVTQSSRYLVKRTGEKVFLECVQDMDHENMFWYRQDPGLGLRLIYFSYDVKMKEKGDIPEGYSVSREKKERFSLILESASTNQTSMYLCASSPRAIRRNTGELFFGEGSRLTVL.

J is TRBJ2-3 and V is TRBV6-2 or TRBV6-3; 8 bases line up with TRBD2. With 5 bases clipped from V and 0 bases from J, the junction kept 1 base outside the gene matches. Germline lookup yields CDR1 MNHEY and CDR2 SVGEGT. The CDR3 has 14 residues. The CDR3 loop reads CASSKRESTDTQYF. The CDR3, as DNA: TGTGCCAGCAGTAAGCGGGAGAGCACAGATACGCAGTATTTT.

V and J are TRBV30 and TRBJ2-7; tentatively, D is TRBD1 (6 bases). Germline lookup yields CDR1 GTSNPN and CDR2 SVGIG (reference sequence). This CDR3 is built from 13 residues. V gave up 3 bases and J gave up 3 bases, with 12 bases separating them. CDR3 nucleotide sequence: TGTGCCTGGAGCCCAGGACAGTTCTACGAGCAGTACTTC. Translated, it gives CAWSPGQFYEQYF.

This chain uses TRBV10-2 with TRBJ1-1, with 7 bases matching TRBD1. V dropped 11 bases and J dropped 4; count of bases not matched to a gene: 7. The CDR3 covers 12 residues. Germline-derived CDR1 and CDR2 are WSHSY and SAAADI. CDR3 nucleotides: TGCGCCGGCGGTAACAGGGGCACTGAAGCTTTCTTT. Protein product: CAGGNRGTEAFF.

V gene TRBV18 combines with J gene TRBJ1-5; 7 nucleotides match TRBD1. The CDR3 extends over 15 amino acids. The V and J ends lost 6 bases and 5 bases, in that order; junction bases with no gene match: 10. Germline CDR1 is KGHSH and CDR2 is LQKENI. In DNA form, the CDR3 reads TGTGCCAGCTCGACAGGGAGGGAATTTGATCAGCCCCAGCATTTT. Its protein is CASSTGREFDQPQHF. The variable domain in full, completed from reference TRBV18 and TRBJ1-5, reads NAGVMQNPRHLVRRRGQEARLRCSPMKGHSHVYWYRQLPEEGLKFMVYLQKENIIDESGMPKERFSAEFPKEGPSILRIQQVVRGDSAAYFCASSTGREFDQPQHFGDGTRLSIL.

The chain employs TRBV19 and TRBJ2-1; the match to TRBD2 covers 9 bases. This CDR3 contains 13 residues. Germline V gene data show CDR1 as LNHDA and CDR2 as SQIVND (reference sequence). The V gene end was trimmed by 6 bases and the J gene end by 8 bases; junction bases not matched to a gene: 5. The CDR3 DNA reads as TGTGCCAGTAGGAGTAGCGGGAGCTATGAGCAGTTCTTC. It codes for CASRSSGSYEQFF.